What follows are 24 T cell receptor beta chains derived from one specimen sequenced in a study of low-dose radiotherapy and immunotherapy resistance in tumors. The time point here: before trial treatment. Both TCRalpha and TCRbeta chains were reverse transcribed with V-gene-specific primers. TCRs were put through 20 PCR cycles of amplification with Phusion. A constant-region primer and the V-primer adapter served as the primer pair. TCRdb reprocessed the reads with MiXCR, giving one entry per CDR3 protein. This table holds tens of thousands of distinct CDR3 sequences, over 15% found once. The sequences come from PBMCs, collected before treatment. These receptors came from a male donor with prostate cancer.

This clonotype was seen repeatedly, ten times or more. This chain joins TRBV5-1 and TRBJ2-1; D perhaps matches TRBD2 (6 bases). CDR3 size: 11 residues. Germline V gene sequence: CDR1 SGHRS, CDR2 YFSETQ. V lost 3 bases and J lost 8, with 6 bases in between. The CDR3 bases are TGCGCCAGCAGCTCGGGGGATGAGCAGTTCTTC. Its protein is CASSSGDEQFF.

In its sample, this clonotype was seen many times. CDR3 sequence reads: CASSQGLLNTEAFF. In nucleotides, the CDR3 is TGCGCCAGCAGCCAGGGACTGCTGAACACTGAAGCTTTCTTT. The chain is built from TRBV4-1 and TRBJ1-1, with a possible D match to TRBD1 (5 bases). The CDR3 has 14 amino acids. V dropped 3 bases and J dropped 0 bases, with 8 bases sitting between them. Germline assignment: CDR1 MGHRA and CDR2 YSYEKL.

This clonotype was seen more than once but under ten times. The rearrangement links TRBV27 to TRBJ2-1, with 8 bases lining up with TRBD1. V was pared by 8 bases and J by 10 bases, with 13 bases of the junction left unmatched. Germline-derived CDR1 and CDR2 are MNHEY and SMNVEV (reference sequence). This CDR3 has 14 residues. CDR3 in amino acids: CASGYPPNRGEQFF. The DNA for the CDR3 is TGTGCCAGCGGGTACCCCCCCAACAGGGGGGAGCAGTTCTTC.

Ten or more counts support this clonotype. At one end, the junction sequence differs from germline, possibly due to a read error. This rearrangement joins TRBV5-1 to TRBJ2-5, with unresolved D. The germline V gene encodes CDR1 SGHRS and CDR2 YFSETQ. The CDR3 covers 14 residues. CDR3 sequence reads: CASSLLTGEETQYF. The DNA of the CDR3 is TGTGCCAGCAGCTTACTAACTGGAGAAGAGACCCAGTACTTC.

This clonotype was counted at least ten times. This rearrangement joins TRBV5-8 to TRBJ2-1; D ambiguous. The V gene lost 6 bases and the J gene lost 7 bases, with 20 bases spanning the gap. From germline, CDR1 is SGHTS and CDR2 YDEGEE. CDR3 length: 15 amino acids. The CDR3 loop reads CASTGDSTRRNEQFF. In nucleotides, the CDR3 is TGTGCCAGCACCGGTGACTCCACCCGGCGGAATGAGCAGTTCTTC.

This clonotype was seen repeatedly, ten times or more. The chain couples TRBV12-5 to TRBJ2-1; 9 nucleotides align to TRBD1. J gave up 8 bases and V 0 bases, and 8 bases lay outside the gene matches. The CDR3 is 16 residues long. Per germline, CDR1 LGHNT and CDR2 FRNRAP. The CDR3 loop is CASGLVQGQGLDEQFF. CDR3 nucleotide sequence: TGTGCTAGTGGTTTGGTACAAGGACAGGGGCTGGATGAGCAGTTCTTC. The whole variable domain, remainder taken from reference TRBV12-5 and TRBJ2-1, is DARVTQTPRHKVTEMGQEVTMRCQPILGHNTVFWYRQTMMQGLELLAYFRNRAPLDDSGMPKDRFSAEMPDATLATLKIQPSEPRDSAVYFCASGLVQGQGLDEQFFGPGTRLTVL.

This clonotype occurred many times. This chain uses TRBV6-2 or TRBV6-3 with TRBJ2-2, with 10 bases identical to TRBD1. The V gene end was trimmed by 5 bases and the J gene end by 1 base; junction bases not matched to a gene: 4. The germline CDR1 and CDR2 sequences are MNHEY and SVGEGT. The CDR3 loop spans 16 amino acids. The CDR3, as DNA: TGTGCCAGCAGTGAGTGGACAGGGGGGAACACCGGGGAGCTGTTTTTT. It encodes CASSEWTGGNTGELFF.

This clonotype has at least ten counts. V usage is TRBV5-1 and J usage is TRBJ2-5; D is tentatively TRBD1 or TRBD2 (6 bases each). V was cut by 7 bases and J by 2 bases, with 21 bases left in between. CDR1 and CDR2 (germline): SGHRS, YFSETQ. This CDR3 comprises 16 residues. The CDR3 here is CASQRGGGVGQETQYF. DNA of the CDR3: TGCGCCAGCCAACGAGGAGGGGGAGTAGGGCAAGAGACCCAGTACTTC.

This clonotype was seen repeatedly, ten times or more. The gene calls are TRBV30 and TRBJ2-4; unclear D gene. CDR1 and CDR2 (germline): GTSNPN, SVGIG (reference sequence). This CDR3 region has 12 residues. Deletions cut 0 bases from V and 8 bases from J, with 8 bases between. CDR3 nucleotide sequence: TGTGCCTGGAGTGTTGTCAGTGACATTCAGTACTTC. As protein: CAWSVVSDIQYF.

This clonotype was recorded many times. The V call is TRBV24-1, the J call TRBJ2-5; TRBD1 is a possible D gene (6 bases). The germline V gene has CDR1 KGHDR and CDR2 SFDVKD. Trimming shortened V by 5 bases and J by 1 base, and 7 bases separated the two germline ends. The CDR3 runs to 13 residues. The CDR3 sequence is CATSAQGQETQYF. As DNA, the CDR3 is TGTGCCACCAGTGCACAGGGCCAAGAGACCCAGTACTTC.

This clonotype was seen a single time. The chain couples TRBV20-1 to TRBJ2-1; D is unclear. The CDR3 covers 11 residues. V gave up 3 bases and J gave up 6 bases, with 6 bases separating them. Germline V lookup: CDR1 DFQATT, CDR2 SNEGSKA (reference sequence). CDR3 in DNA: TGCAGTGCTAGCGTCGGCAATGAGCAGTTCTTC. It codes for CSASVGNEQFF.

This clonotype appeared many times. The chain links TRBV18 to TRBJ1-5; D is perhaps TRBD1 (5 bases). This CDR3 has 16 residues. V lost 2 bases, J lost 0 bases, and 11 bases lay in between. Germline loops: CDR1 KGHSH, CDR2 LQKENI. The CDR3 is CASSPKGLGSNQPQHF. The CDR3 DNA reads as TGTGCCAGCTCACCAAAGGGGTTGGGTAGCAATCAGCCCCAGCATTTT. The full variable domain, with the rest looked up from reference TRBV18 and TRBJ1-5, is NAGVMQNPRHLVRRRGQEARLRCSPMKGHSHVYWYRQLPEEGLKFMVYLQKENIIDESGMPKERFSAEFPKEGPSILRIQQVVRGDSAAYFCASSPKGLGSNQPQHFGDGTRLSIL.

This clonotype was counted at least ten times. The chain joins TRBV19 to TRBJ2-7, with 7 bases that match TRBD1. The germline V gene has CDR1 LNHDA and CDR2 SQIVND (reference sequence). The CDR3 extends over 15 amino acids. V lost 0 bases to trimming and J lost 3 bases; unmatched junction nucleotides: 5. CDR3 sequence reads: CASSIDPRDSYEQYF. The CDR3 DNA reads as TGTGCCAGTAGTATAGATCCTCGGGACAGCTACGAGCAGTACTTC.

Turning to this clonotype: A far larger clone is off by one base, so a read error is likely. The chain employs TRBV6-1 and TRBJ2-1, with D uncertain. Germline CDR1 is MNHNS and CDR2 is SASEGT. The CDR3 is made up of 14 amino acids. The CDR3 DNA follows: TGTGCCAGCAGCGGACGGCCGGCCTACAATGAGCAGGTCTTC. Translation gives CASSGRPAYNEQVF.

There are many counts of this clonotype. The CDR3, as DNA: TGTGCCAGCAGCCCGGGCCCCTCCTCCGATGAGCAGTTCTTC. Translated, it gives CASSPGPSSDEQFF. V and J are TRBV2 and TRBJ2-1; D is undetermined. CDR3 size: 14 residues. The germline V gene encodes CDR1 SNHLY and CDR2 FYNNEI. V was pared by 6 bases and J by 8 bases, with 17 bases between.

This clonotype was seen at least ten times. This chain joins TRBV13 and TRBJ1-5; a possible D gene is TRBD1 (5 bases). V was trimmed by 0 bases and J by 0 bases, leaving 9 bases between them. Germline V gene data show CDR1 as PRHDT and CDR2 as FYEKMQ (reference sequence). There are 16 residues in the CDR3. The CDR3 bases are TGTGCCAGCAGCTTAGGGGGGCCCGATAGCAATCAGCCCCAGCATTTT. Translation: CASSLGGPDSNQPQHF. Looking up the rest from reference TRBV13 and TRBJ1-5 gives the full variable domain: AAGVIQSPRHLIKEKRETATLKCYPIPRHDTVYWYQQGPGQDPQFLISFYEKMQSDKGSIPDRFSAQQFSDYHSELNMSSLELGDSALYFCASSLGGPDSNQPQHFGDGTRLSIL.

In its sample, this clonotype was seen many times. Sequence at one end of the junction differs from germline and may be a read error. The chain recombines TRBV5-3 with TRBJ2-1; D remains unclear. TRBV5-3 is sorted into the ORF group, with uncertain function. The CDR3 contains 12 residues. The CDR3 reads CASSLRHHEQFF. CDR3 bases: TGTGCCAGCAGCTTGAGGCACCATGAGCAGTTCTTC.

The CDR3 DNA is TGCAGCGTCATAGGATACTCCTACGAGCAGTACTTC. It is translated as CSVIGYSYEQYF. The gene calls are TRBV29-1 and TRBJ2-7, with D uncertain. The germline CDR1 and CDR2 sequences are SQVTM and ANQGSEA. Trimming cost V 6 bases and J 0 bases, with 9 bases left between them. This CDR3 is 12 amino acids long.

The table lists this clonotype with many counts. The chain links TRBV6-1 to TRBJ2-7; D not certain. V shed 4 bases and J shed 1 base, with 14 bases lying between them. The CDR3 sequence is 15 residues long. Germline CDR1 reads MNHNS; CDR2 reads SASEGT. The CDR3 sequence: CASSALPAVSYEQYF. In DNA form, the CDR3 reads TGTGCCAGCAGTGCCCTCCCGGCAGTATCCTACGAGCAGTACTTC.

The CDR3 coding sequence is TGTGCCAGCAGCGCGGGCCTCTACAATGAGCAGTTCTTC. Amino acids: CASSAGLYNEQFF. The V gene is TRBV9, the J gene TRBJ2-1; D is unclear. The CDR3 sequence is 13 residues long. Germline CDR1 SGDLS, CDR2 YYNGEE. V was clipped by 3 bases and J by 3 bases, with 7 bases between them.

This clonotype was seen many times. This chain connects TRBV19 to TRBJ1-2; D uncertain. Germline V gene sequence: CDR1 LNHDA, CDR2 SQIVND (reference sequence). Trimming pared 10 bases from V and 6 bases from J, leaving 24 bases between. There are 15 residues in the CDR3. The DNA for the CDR3 is TGTGCCACCTCACAAGGTTCAGGATCTTCGCATGGCTACACCTTC. Its translation: CATSQGSGSSHGYTF.

This clonotype occurred many times. This chain joins TRBV4-1 and TRBJ2-3, with D possibly being TRBD2 (5 bases). Germline V gives CDR1 MGHRA, CDR2 YSYEKL. The CDR3 spans 15 residues. Deletions cut 2 bases from V and 5 bases from J, with 14 bases between. This chain's CDR3 is CASSQQAVRGDTQYF. The CDR3 DNA reads as TGCGCCAGCAGCCAACAAGCGGTCCGCGGAGATACGCAGTATTTT.

At least ten counts were recorded for this clonotype. The chain has TRBV11-2 and TRBJ2-2; D remains unclear. Germline V CDR1 and CDR2: SGHAT, FQNNGV. Trimming stripped 2 bases from V and 0 bases from J, with 19 bases between. The CDR3 covers 19 residues. The CDR3 is CASSLLPPGSYTNTGELFF. The CDR3 DNA follows: TGTGCCAGCAGCTTACTTCCACCTGGTTCTTATACGAACACCGGGGAGCTGTTTTTT.

This clonotype has a count of ten or more. The chain is built from TRBV12-3 or TRBV12-4 and TRBJ1-5, with a possible D match to TRBD1 (5 bases). The CDR3 has 15 amino acids. V was clipped by 6 bases and J by 0 bases, with 12 bases between them. CDR3 sequence reads: CASSRAGGSNQPQHF. The CDR3 bases are TGTGCCAGCAGCAGGGCTGGGGGTAGCAATCAGCCCCAGCATTTT.